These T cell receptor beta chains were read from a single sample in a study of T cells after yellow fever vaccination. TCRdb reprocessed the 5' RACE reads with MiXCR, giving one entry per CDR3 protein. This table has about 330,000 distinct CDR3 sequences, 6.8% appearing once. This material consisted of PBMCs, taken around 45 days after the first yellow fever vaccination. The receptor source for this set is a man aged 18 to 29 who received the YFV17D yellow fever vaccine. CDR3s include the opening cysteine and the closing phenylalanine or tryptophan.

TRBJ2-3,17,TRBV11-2,CASSLEGREWGTDTQYF
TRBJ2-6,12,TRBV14,CASGTGANVLTF
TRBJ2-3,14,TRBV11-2,CASSLARSGDTQYF
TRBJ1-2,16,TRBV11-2,CASSPLGNTGTGGYTF
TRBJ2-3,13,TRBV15,CATVVGGTDTQYF
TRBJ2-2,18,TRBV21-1,CASSKLAGDPANTGELFF
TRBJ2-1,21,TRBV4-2,CASGSLVFLGLAGDSYNEQFF
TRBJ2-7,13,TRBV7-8,CATGPSSSYEQYF
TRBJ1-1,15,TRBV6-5,CASSYLDDRNTEAFF
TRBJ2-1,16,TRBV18,CASSGTSGPVVNEQFF
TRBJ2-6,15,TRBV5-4,CASSFFISGANVLTF
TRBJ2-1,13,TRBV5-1,CASSFALPGEQFF
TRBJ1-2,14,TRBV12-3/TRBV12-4,CASSLEAGGRGYTF
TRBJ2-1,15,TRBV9,CASSVGGVGVDEQFF
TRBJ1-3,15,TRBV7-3,CASSLTGGSGNTIYF
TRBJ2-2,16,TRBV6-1,CASSRLAGDTTGELFF
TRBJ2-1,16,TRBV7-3,CASSLVSGTSVNEQFF
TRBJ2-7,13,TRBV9,CASSASNSYEQYF
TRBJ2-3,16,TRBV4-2,CASSQEAGHRTDTQYF
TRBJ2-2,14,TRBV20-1,CSARNLQGPGELFF
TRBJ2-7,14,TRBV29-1,CSVDGQGGSYEQYF
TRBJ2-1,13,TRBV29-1,CSVGRGQVAEQFF
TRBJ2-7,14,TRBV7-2,CASSSRTGFYEQYF
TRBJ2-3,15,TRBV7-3,CASSLLAGPEGTQYF
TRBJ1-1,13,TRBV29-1,CSAGQGVATEAFF
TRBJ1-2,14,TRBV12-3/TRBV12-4,CASSLNDRVEGYTF
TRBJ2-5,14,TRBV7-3,CASSSEGIQETQYF
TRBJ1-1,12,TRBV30,CAWSVRRTEAFF
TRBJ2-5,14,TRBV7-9,CASSFQNTQETQYF
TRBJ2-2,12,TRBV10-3,CAIKTEFRELFF